This T cell receptor (beta chain) stems from a study of blood T cell repertoires in COVID-19. Overall study: In each case, the material was cDNA or gDNA derived from T cells, B-cell-depleted T cells, or PBMCs.

The age range of participants was 18 to 89 years, with residence in under 30 US areas. The CDR3 runs 16 residues. In germline, CDR1 is LGHDT, CDR2 YNNKEL (reference sequence). V was clipped by 6 bases and J by 4 bases; unmatched bases: 13. The data were produced by immunoSEQ multiplex PCR, yet TCRdb's version contains in-frame clones alone and is incomplete. In the table there are 150,000 or so clones, under 90% of which are singletons. The genes are TRBV3-1 (or the pseudogene TRBV3-2) and TRBJ2-5; 8 bases fit TRBD2. Input material: PBMCs or T cells enriched from blood (not recorded which). The source of this sequence is a woman in her sixties or seventies who had recovered from COVID-19. The CDR3 loop is CASRDIAGTPGETQYF. CDR3 nucleotide sequence: TGTGCCAGCAGAGATATAGCGGGGACGCCGGGAGAGACCCAGTACTTC.